The next 17 T cell receptor beta chains were all read from a single sample in a study of T cells in Graves' hyperthyroidism and ophthalmopathy. Researchers amplified the TCR beta CDR3 regions from RNA transcripts. During a first-round RT-PCR of the TCR CDR3, the HTBI primer set was used. TCRdb itself ran the multiplex PCR reads through MiXCR, one entry per CDR3 protein. The data contain roughly 740,000 distinct CDR3 sequences, roughly 17% of them singletons. The sample taken for sequencing was blood. All receptors derive from a man aged 18 to 35 with Graves' hyperthyroidism.

The chain recombines TRBV15 with TRBJ2-1, with D possibly TRBD2 on 5 matching bases. Germline CDR1 is LNHNV and CDR2 is YYDKDF (reference sequence). CDR3 length: 14 amino acids. V lost 4 bases to trimming and J lost 4 bases, with 11 bases between them. The chain's CDR3 is CATSNPSGYNEQFF. CDR3 bases: TGTGCCACCAGCAACCCATCGGGGTACAATGAGCAGTTCTTC.

At least ten counts were recorded for this clonotype. This chain connects TRBV30 to TRBJ1-1; D gene uncertain. The CDR3 sequence is 16 residues long. Germline assignment: CDR1 GTSNPN and CDR2 SVGIG (reference sequence). V lost 3 bases and J lost 5, with 22 bases in between. The CDR3 region is CAWSGWQALIGTEAFF. CDR3 sequence (DNA): TGTGCCTGGAGCGGATGGCAGGCTCTAATTGGAACTGAAGCTTTCTTT.

This clonotype was observed a handful of times. The chain employs TRBV11-2 and TRBJ2-2, with a possible D match to TRBD1 (6 bases). The CDR3 runs 17 residues. Germline-derived CDR1 and CDR2 are SGHAT and FQNNGV. Trimming cost V 3 bases and J 2 bases, with 16 bases left between them. The CDR3 region is CASSFWGPRRNTGELFF. CDR3 sequence (DNA): TGTGCCAGCAGCTTTTGGGGGCCTCGTAGAAACACCGGGGAGCTGTTTTTT. The full variable domain, with the rest looked up from reference TRBV11-2 and TRBJ2-2, is EAGVAQSPRYKIIEKRQSVAFWCNPISGHATLYWYQQILGQGPKLLIQFQNNGVVDDSQLPKDRFSAERLKGVDSTLKIQPAKLEDSAVYLCASSFWGPRRNTGELFFGEGSRLTVL.

This chain joins TRBV20-1 and TRBJ2-7; TRBD2 matches 14 bases. The CDR3 sequence is 16 residues long. The junction had 7 bases not matched to a gene; V was cut back by 5 bases and J by 1 base. Germline-derived CDR1 and CDR2 are DFQATT and SNEGSKA (reference sequence). The CDR3 loop is CSAPGLAGAGSYEQYF. As DNA, the CDR3 is TGCAGTGCTCCGGGACTAGCGGGAGCAGGGTCCTACGAGCAGTACTTC.

This clonotype was observed at least ten times. The chain has TRBV7-6 and TRBJ2-7; the D gene is possibly TRBD2 (5 bases). CDR1 SGHVS and CDR2 FNYEAQ come from the germline V gene. This CDR3 is built from 15 residues. V dropped 5 bases and J dropped 4 bases, with 18 bases sitting between them. CDR3 residues: CASSLSVDGGYEQYF. CDR3 nucleotides: TGTGCCAGCAGCCTTAGCGTGGATGGTGGGTACGAGCAGTACTTC.

This clonotype was recorded many times. As DNA, the CDR3 is TGTGCCAGCAGCTTATTAGCGGGAGAGGGCACCGGGGAGCTGTTTTTT. It yields the protein CASSLLAGEGTGELFF. This chain joins TRBV7-2 and TRBJ2-2; 9 bases match TRBD2. Trimming cost V 2 bases and J 4 bases; bases outside gene matches: 5. CDR3 size: 16 residues. Germline-derived CDR1 and CDR2 are SGHTA and FQGNSA.

This chain connects TRBV4-2 to TRBJ2-3; D remains unclear. Germline-derived CDR1 and CDR2 are LGHNA and YNFKEQ. The CDR3 has 13 residues. Trimming cost V 3 bases and J 5 bases, with 9 bases left between them. The CDR3 region has the DNA TGTGCCAGCAGCCAGACCAGCGAAGATACGCAGTATTTT. As protein: CASSQTSEDTQYF.

A few counts support this clonotype. The chain has TRBV6-1 and TRBJ2-1, with 11 bases lining up with TRBD2. V shed 7 bases and J 5 bases; nucleotides not matched to a gene: 10. The germline CDR1 and CDR2 sequences are MNHNS and SASEGT. This CDR3 has 16 residues. The CDR3 loop reads CASTLSGTSGDNEQFF. The CDR3 nucleotides are TGTGCCAGCACCCTCTCAGGGACTAGCGGAGACAATGAGCAGTTCTTC.

There are a few counts of this clonotype. This chain uses TRBV29-1 with TRBJ2-7, with D perhaps matching TRBD1 (5 bases). The germline V and J ends were trimmed by 6 bases and 3 bases, with 15 bases remaining between them. The CDR3 sequence is 13 residues long. CDR1 is SQVTM, CDR2 ANQGSEA, per germline. DNA for the CDR3: TGCAGCGTCCTCAGGGTAGGCGACTACGAGCAGTACTTC. Translation: CSVLRVGDYEQYF.

This clonotype turned up a few times. The J gene is TRBJ2-1, the V gene TRBV29-1; 7 positions agree with TRBD2. This CDR3 has 13 amino acids. Germline assignment: CDR1 SQVTM and CDR2 ANQGSEA. Losses at the gene ends were 4 bases for V and 10 bases for J; bases not matched to a gene: 10. CDR3 nucleotides: TGCAGCGTTGGGCGAGGACTAGTCAGGGAGCAGTTCTTC. This translates into CSVGRGLVREQFF.

This clonotype came up many times. This chain uses TRBV18 with TRBJ2-7; 10 bases are shared with TRBD1. This CDR3 spans 14 amino acids. Germline V CDR1 and CDR2: KGHSH, LQKENI. Trimming removed 2 bases from V and 5 bases from J; junction bases left unmatched: 3. The CDR3 DNA is TGTGCCAGCTCACCAATTGGACAGGGGGACGAGCAGTACTTC. Residues: CASSPIGQGDEQYF.

The J gene is TRBJ2-7, the V gene TRBV19; D is ambiguous. The CDR3 consists of 14 residues. V lost 3 bases and J 5 bases, leaving 14 bases between the germline ends. The germline V gene has CDR1 LNHDA and CDR2 SQIVND (reference sequence). DNA of the CDR3: TGTGCCAGTAGTATGGAGATTGGGGTCGACGAGCAGTACTTC. Protein sequence: CASSMEIGVDEQYF.

This clonotype was seen at least ten times. V usage is TRBV11-2 and J usage is TRBJ2-1; TRBD2 matches 7 bases. The CDR3 loop spans 13 amino acids. V lost 6 bases, J lost 5 bases, and 4 bases stayed unmatched. Germline lookup yields CDR1 SGHAT and CDR2 FQNNGV. CDR3 sequence: CASRPAGDNEQFF. CDR3 coding DNA: TGTGCCAGCAGACCCGCGGGGGACAATGAGCAGTTCTTC.

This clonotype was picked up many times. The chain recombines TRBV10-3 with TRBJ1-1; 8 nucleotides line up with TRBD1. This CDR3 is 19 amino acids long. Germline V gene sequence: CDR1 ENHRY, CDR2 SYGVKD. Trimming took 7 bases from V and 5 from J; bases not matched to a gene: 24. This CDR3 reads CAITPDRGPLFERGTEAFF. The CDR3, as DNA: TGTGCCATCACCCCCGACAGGGGTCCCCTCTTTGAACGAGGGACTGAAGCTTTCTTT.

The chain links TRBV14 to TRBJ1-4, with 8 bases lining up with TRBD1. The V segment lost 2 bases and the J segment 7 bases; nucleotides outside the gene matches: 6. Germline-derived CDR1 and CDR2 are SGHDN and FVKESK. The CDR3 sequence is 15 residues long. CDR3 DNA: TGTGCCAGCAGCCAAAATTTAGGACAGGGTGAAAAACTGTTTTTT. This codes for CASSQNLGQGEKLFF.

This clonotype was counted only a few times. This rearrangement joins TRBV9 to TRBJ1-1; 10 nucleotides align to TRBD1. V was clipped by 2 bases and J by 6 bases; unmatched bases: 4. The CDR3 is 14 amino acids. Germline V lookup: CDR1 SGDLS, CDR2 YYNGEE. The CDR3 loop is CASSVWDRGAEAFF. Here the CDR3 DNA reads TGTGCCAGCAGCGTGTGGGACAGGGGCGCTGAAGCTTTCTTT.

This clonotype was counted many times. The chain links TRBV11-2 to TRBJ2-5, with unresolved D. This CDR3 is 12 amino acids long. Trimming took off 1 base at V and 4 bases at J, with 4 bases between the two ends. Looked up from germline, CDR1 is SGHAT and CDR2 is FQNNGV. CDR3 amino acids: CASSLASETQYF. The CDR3 nucleotides are TGTGCCAGCAGCTTAGCGTCAGAGACCCAGTACTTC.